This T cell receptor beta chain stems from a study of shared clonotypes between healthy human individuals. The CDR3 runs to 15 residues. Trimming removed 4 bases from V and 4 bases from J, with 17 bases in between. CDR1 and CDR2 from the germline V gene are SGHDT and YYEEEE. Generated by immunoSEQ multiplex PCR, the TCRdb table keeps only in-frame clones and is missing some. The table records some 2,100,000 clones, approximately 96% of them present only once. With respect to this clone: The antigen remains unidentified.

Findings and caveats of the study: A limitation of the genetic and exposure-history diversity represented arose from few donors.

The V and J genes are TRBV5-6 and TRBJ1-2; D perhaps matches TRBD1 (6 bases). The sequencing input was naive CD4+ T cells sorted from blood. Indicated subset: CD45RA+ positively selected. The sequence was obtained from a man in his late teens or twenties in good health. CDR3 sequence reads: CASSPGGGMGYGYTF. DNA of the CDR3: TGTGCCAGCAGCCCCGGAGGGGGAATGGGCTATGGCTACACCTTC.